Below, 18 T cell receptor beta chains from the same sample are listed, as sequenced in a study of T cells in Graves' hyperthyroidism and ophthalmopathy. What was amplified from RNA transcripts were TCR beta CDR3 regions. An initial round of RT-PCR targeting the TCR CDR3 relied on the HTBI primer set. Each CDR3 protein is one row after TCRdb ran MiXCR on the multiplex PCR reads. The sample has about 570,000 distinct CDR3 sequences; about half are singletons. Sequencing was carried out using peripheral blood or thyroid tissue (not recorded which). The receptors were gathered from an adult woman with Graves' disease, either hyperthyroidism or ophthalmopathy (not recorded which).

This clonotype was detected many times. The rearrangement uses TRBV5-1 and TRBJ2-7, with 7 positions matching TRBD1. J was trimmed by 7 bases and V by 0 bases; bases with no gene match: 10. This CDR3 spans 15 amino acids. CDR1 and CDR2 from the germline V gene are SGHRS and YFSETQ. In DNA, the CDR3 is TGCGCCAGCAGCTTGGAAGCAGGGGGACGGGATGAGCAGTACTTC. The encoded protein is CASSLEAGGRDEQYF. The whole variable domain, remainder taken from reference TRBV5-1 and TRBJ2-7, is KAGVTQTPRYLIKTRGQQVTLSCSPISGHRSVSWYQQTPGQGLQFLFEYFSETQRNKGNFPGRFSGRQFSNSRSEMNVSTLELGDSALYLCASSLEAGGRDEQYFGPGTRLTVT.

This sequence joins TRBV9 and TRBJ1-5; 7 positions agree with TRBD1. The trim removed 6 bases at V and 5 bases at J, leaving 11 bases unmatched. The CDR3 length is 15 residues. From germline, CDR1 is SGDLS and CDR2 YYNGEE. CDR3 coding DNA: TGTGCCAGCACCAGGGGAGGGGGCCGAGATCAGCCCCAGCATTTT. This encodes CASTRGGGRDQPQHF. Full variable domain (rest looked up from reference TRBV9 and TRBJ1-5): DSGVTQTPKHLITATGQRVTLRCSPRSGDLSVYWYQQSLDQGLQFLIQYYNGEERAKGNILERFSAQQFPDLHSELNLSSLELGDSALYFCASTRGGGRDQPQHFGDGTRLSIL.

The V call is TRBV10-1, the J call TRBJ1-1; the match to TRBD1 covers 8 bases. The CDR3 extends over 13 amino acids. Per the germline V gene, CDR1 is WNHNN and CDR2 is SYGVQD (reference sequence). J was trimmed by 12 bases and V by 11 bases; bases with no gene match: 17. The CDR3 spells CADRADRGGLTFF. In nucleotides, the CDR3 is TGCGCCGACAGAGCCGACAGGGGAGGGCTGACTTTCTTT.

This clonotype was seen many times. J is TRBJ1-1 and V is TRBV28, with D unclear. V was shortened by 5 bases and J by 9 bases, with 16 bases between the two germline ends. The CDR3 covers 13 residues. The germline CDR1 and CDR2 sequences are MDHEN and SYDVKM. The CDR3 nucleotides are TGTGCCAGCAGTACTACGGCAGGCGGGCAAGCTTTCTTT. Residues: CASSTTAGGQAFF.

Note on this clonotype: One junction end disagrees with the germline gene, perhaps due to a read error. The chain has TRBV10-3 and TRBJ1-4, with D unclear. The CDR3 consists of 14 residues. Germline CDR1 is ENHRY and CDR2 is SYGVKD. The CDR3 sequence is CAISEQSTYEKLFF. The CDR3 DNA is TGTGCCATCAGCGAACAGTCAACTTATGAAAAACTGTTTTTT.

The chain recombines TRBV15 with TRBJ2-7; TRBD1 agrees at 9 bases. V dropped 1 base and J dropped 4; count of bases not matched to a gene: 8. Germline loops: CDR1 LNHNV, CDR2 YYDKDF (reference sequence). The CDR3 is 16 residues long. DNA of the CDR3: TGTGCCACCAGCAGAGTCGAGGGACAGGGCCCTTACGAGCAGTACTTC. Its protein is CATSRVEGQGPYEQYF.

The table lists this clonotype with many counts. This chain's CDR3 is CASSDTAERKLGELFF. CDR3 nucleotides: TGTGCCAGCAGTGATACCGCTGAGCGTAAACTCGGGGAGCTGTTTTTT. The genes are TRBV9 and TRBJ2-2; D unclear. Germline values: CDR1 SGDLS, CDR2 YYNGEE. This CDR3 has 16 amino acids. The germline V and J ends were trimmed by 5 bases and 7 bases, with 21 bases remaining between them. Filled out from reference TRBV9 and TRBJ2-2, the complete variable domain reads DSGVTQTPKHLITATGQRVTLRCSPRSGDLSVYWYQQSLDQGLQFLIQYYNGEERAKGNILERFSAQQFPDLHSELNLSSLELGDSALYFCASSDTAERKLGELFFGEGSRLTVL.

This clonotype showed up many times. The chain has TRBV11-1 and TRBJ1-3, with no clear D. Per the germline V gene, CDR1 is SGHAT and CDR2 is FQDESV (reference sequence). Trimming removed 5 bases from V and 4 bases from J, with 18 bases in between. This CDR3 is built from 16 residues. CDR3 coding DNA: TGTGCCAGCAGCCGAGGGTCGGGAACTGACGGAAACACCATATATTTT. The encoded protein is CASSRGSGTDGNTIYF.

The genes are TRBV7-2 and TRBJ2-5, with 11 bases fitting TRBD2. There are 14 residues in the CDR3. The trim removed 8 bases at V and 5 bases at J, leaving 7 bases unmatched. The germline gives CDR1 SGHTA, CDR2 FQGNSA. CDR3: CASGLAGGLETQYF. The CDR3 bases are TGTGCCAGCGGGTTAGCGGGGGGGTTGGAGACCCAGTACTTC.

Notes on this clonotype: The junction shows a germline mismatch at one end, possibly a read error. The J gene is TRBJ2-5, the V gene TRBV7-7, with D maybe TRBD2 (6 bases). This CDR3 has 16 amino acids. Germline CDR1 and CDR2: SSHAT and FNYEAQ (reference sequence). The CDR3 spells CASSLSLAEGQETQYF. DNA of the CDR3: TGTGCTAGCAGCTTATCCCTCGCGGAGGGCCAAGAGACCCAGTACTTC.

V usage is TRBV2 and J usage is TRBJ2-3; 7 nucleotides line up with TRBD2. Germline CDR1 reads SNHLY; CDR2 reads FYNNEI. CDR3 length: 15 residues. Trimming cost V 6 bases and J 2 bases; bases outside gene matches: 8. The CDR3 region has the DNA TGTGCCAGCAGCTCAACTAGCGCCTTCACAGATACGCAGTATTTT. Translation: CASSSTSAFTDTQYF.

Points on this clonotype: The missing conserved phenylalanine or tryptophan at the end of this CDR3 makes a read error likely. No DNA is shown, since the ends of the CDR3 on it are uncertain; the CDR3 is the one TCRdb lists. This chain joins TRBV14 and TRBJ1-5; no check of the table's D call, TRBD1, against the DNA was made. The CDR3 is 9 residues long, counting both termini. Germline V gene data show CDR1 as SGHDN and CDR2 as FVKESK. The CDR3: CASSQPPGQ.

V is TRBV20-1 and J is TRBJ2-5, with D unclear. Germline V lookup: CDR1 DFQATT, CDR2 SNEGSKA (reference sequence). The V end was cut by 0 bases, the J end by 5 bases, with 16 bases between. The length of the CDR3 is 15 residues. The CDR3 loop is CSARERSRPRETQYF. CDR3 nucleotide sequence: TGCAGTGCTAGAGAACGATCCCGTCCGAGGGAGACCCAGTACTTC.

This chain joins TRBV29-1 and TRBJ1-1, with D tentatively TRBD1 (6 bases). V lost 7 bases and J lost 4, with 16 bases in between. CDR1 SQVTM and CDR2 ANQGSEA come from the germline V gene. The CDR3 length is 13 residues. The CDR3: CSGLQGLGTEAFF. The DNA of the CDR3 is TGCAGCGGCCTACAGGGTCTAGGCACTGAAGCTTTCTTT. The whole variable domain, filled in from reference TRBV29-1 and TRBJ1-1, reads SAVISQKPSRDICQRGTSLTIQCQVDSQVTMMFWYRQQPGQSLTLIATANQGSEATYESGFVIDKFPISRPNLTFSTLTVSNMSPEDSSIYLCSGLQGLGTEAFFGQGTRLTVV.

This clonotype was seen at least ten times. J is TRBJ2-7 and V is TRBV5-1; D gene unclear. Between the trimmed V and J ends, which lost 4 bases and 1 base, there was a span of 15 bases. The CDR3 is 15 residues long. CDR1 SGHRS and CDR2 YFSETQ come from the germline V gene. CDR3 nucleotides: TGCGCCAGCAGCCCCAGGCTCGATGCTTCCTACGAGCAGTACTTC. Protein sequence: CASSPRLDASYEQYF. Variable domain in full (rest from reference TRBV5-1 and TRBJ2-7): KAGVTQTPRYLIKTRGQQVTLSCSPISGHRSVSWYQQTPGQGLQFLFEYFSETQRNKGNFPGRFSGRQFSNSRSEMNVSTLELGDSALYLCASSPRLDASYEQYFGPGTRLTVT.

This clonotype was counted at least ten times. Here the CDR3 DNA reads TGTGCCAGCCTATCCGGCAGTATGAACACTGAAGCTTTCTTT. Encoded protein: CASLSGSMNTEAFF. The rearrangement joins TRBV6-1 to TRBJ1-1, with D unresolved. Germline lookup yields CDR1 MNHNS and CDR2 SASEGT. This CDR3 is built from 14 residues. Between the trimmed V and J ends, which lost 8 bases and 0 bases, there was a span of 13 bases.

This clonotype appeared a single time. This chain uses TRBV29-1 with TRBJ1-2; TRBD1 might be the D (6 bases). Germline V gene sequence: CDR1 SQVTM, CDR2 ANQGSEA. The V end was cut by 6 bases, the J end by 6 bases, with 26 bases between. CDR3 length equals 16 residues. This CDR3 reads CSVRLKGGPSADGYTF. The CDR3 DNA reads TGCAGCGTCCGACTGAAGGGGGGGCCTTCCGCCGATGGCTACACCTTC. The full variable domain, with the rest looked up from reference TRBV29-1 and TRBJ1-2, is SAVISQKPSRDICQRGTSLTIQCQVDSQVTMMFWYRQQPGQSLTLIATANQGSEATYESGFVIDKFPISRPNLTFSTLTVSNMSPEDSSIYLCSVRLKGGPSADGYTFGSGTRLTVV.

This clonotype was counted many times. The chain couples TRBV6-1 to TRBJ1-5; D possibly corresponds to TRBD1 (5 bases). V was cut by 3 bases and J by 5 bases, with 14 bases left in between. The germline V gene encodes CDR1 MNHNS and CDR2 SASEGT. The CDR3 covers 15 residues. This CDR3 is CASSEGPGTHQPQHF. The CDR3 DNA is TGTGCCAGCAGTGAGGGGCCGGGGACCCATCAGCCCCAGCATTTT.